This TCR beta chain was identified during a study of cytotoxic CD8 clonotypes in ibrutinib-treated CLL. As regards this clone: The junction departs from germline at one end; a sequencing error may be responsible.

This table comes from immunoSEQ multiplex PCR, and its TCRdb copy is limited to in-frame clones, with some not included. The repertoire holds about 24,000 clones, with around 84% as singletons. Germline V gene sequence: CDR1 SGHRS, CDR2 YFSETQ. This CDR3 has 16 amino acids. The source was PBMCs, collected before ibrutinib treatment. This TCR derives from a human donor with chronic lymphocytic leukemia. The gene calls are TRBV5-1 and TRBJ2-1; D is tentatively TRBD1 or TRBD2 (6 bases each). CDR3: CASSLGGGPIYSEQFF. The CDR3 DNA reads as TGCGCCAGCAGCTTGGGTGGGGGGCCCATCTACAGTGAGCAGTTCTTC.